The source of this T cell receptor beta chain is a study of blood T cell repertoires in COVID-19. Sequencing was performed with immunoSEQ multiplex PCR; in TCRdb, only in-frame clones are kept and a portion is missing. The sample includes approximately 380,000 clones, approximately 89% of them seen just once. The CDR3 totals 13 residues. Germline V gene data show CDR1 as GTSNPN and CDR2 as SVGIG (reference sequence). Deletions cut 2 bases from V and 6 bases from J, with 13 bases between. Participants came from under 30 US areas, aged roughly 18 to 95 years. The sequence came from a woman in her forties who had been exposed to COVID-19. The chain has TRBV30 and TRBJ1-2; D remains ambiguous. The sample was PBMCs or T cells enriched from blood (not recorded which). The CDR3 DNA reads TGTGCCTGGAGTTTGGCCCCTTTTAATGGCTACACCTTC. Translating gives CAWSLAPFNGYTF.